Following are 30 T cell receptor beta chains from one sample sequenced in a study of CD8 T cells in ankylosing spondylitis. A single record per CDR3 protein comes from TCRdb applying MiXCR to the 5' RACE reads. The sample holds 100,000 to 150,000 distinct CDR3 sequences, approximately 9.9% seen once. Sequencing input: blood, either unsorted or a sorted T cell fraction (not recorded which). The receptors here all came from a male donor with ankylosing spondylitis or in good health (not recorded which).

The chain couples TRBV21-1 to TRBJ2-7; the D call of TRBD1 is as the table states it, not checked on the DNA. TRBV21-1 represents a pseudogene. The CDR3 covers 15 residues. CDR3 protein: CASSRRQGAVYEQYF. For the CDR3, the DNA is TGTGCCAGCAGCAGAAGACAGGGGGCAGTTTACGAGCAGTACTTC.

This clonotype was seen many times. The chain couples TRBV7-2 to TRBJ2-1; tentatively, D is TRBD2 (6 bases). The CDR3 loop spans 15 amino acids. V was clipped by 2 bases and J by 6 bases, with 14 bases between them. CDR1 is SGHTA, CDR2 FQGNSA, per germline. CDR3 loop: CASSLLISGINEQFF. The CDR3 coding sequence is TGTGCCAGCAGCTTATTAATTAGCGGCATCAATGAGCAGTTCTTC.

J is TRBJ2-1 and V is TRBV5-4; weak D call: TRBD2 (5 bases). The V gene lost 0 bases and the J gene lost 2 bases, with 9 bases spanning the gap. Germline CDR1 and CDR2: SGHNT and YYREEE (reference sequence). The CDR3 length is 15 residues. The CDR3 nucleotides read TGTGCCAGCAGCTTGGAACTAGTGGCCTACAATGAGCAGTTCTTC. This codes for CASSLELVAYNEQFF. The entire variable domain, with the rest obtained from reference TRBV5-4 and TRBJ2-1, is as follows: ETGVTQSPTHLIKTRGQQVTLRCSSQSGHNTVSWYQQALGQGPQFIFQYYREEENGRGNFPPRFSGLQFPNYSSELNVNALELDDSALYLCASSLELVAYNEQFFGPGTRLTVL.

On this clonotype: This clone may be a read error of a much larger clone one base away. CDR3 residues: CASSYSGQAGNEKLFF. The CDR3 DNA follows: TGTGCCAGCAGTTACTCAGGACAAGCGGGTAATGAAAAACTGTTTTTT. The chain couples TRBV6-5 to TRBJ1-4; perhaps TRBD1 as D (5 bases). Germline V lookup: CDR1 MNHEY, CDR2 SVGAGI. The CDR3 length is 16 residues. Between the trimmed V and J ends, which lost 0 bases and 4 bases, there was a span of 12 bases.

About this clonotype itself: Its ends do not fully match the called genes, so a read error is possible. In DNA form, the CDR3 reads TGTGCCAGCAGCGTTGACACCGAAGCTTTCTTT. Amino acids: CASSVDTEAFF. The chain couples TRBV6-2 or TRBV6-3 to TRBJ1-1, with D uncertain. CDR3 length: 11 residues. Germline lookup yields CDR1 MNHEY and CDR2 SVGEGT.

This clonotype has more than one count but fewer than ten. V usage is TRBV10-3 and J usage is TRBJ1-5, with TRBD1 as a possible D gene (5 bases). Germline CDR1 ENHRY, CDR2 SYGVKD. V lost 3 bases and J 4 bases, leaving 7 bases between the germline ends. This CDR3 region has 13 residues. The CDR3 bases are TGTGCCATCAGTGATGGGGCTAATCAGCCCCAGCATTTT. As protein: CAISDGANQPQHF.

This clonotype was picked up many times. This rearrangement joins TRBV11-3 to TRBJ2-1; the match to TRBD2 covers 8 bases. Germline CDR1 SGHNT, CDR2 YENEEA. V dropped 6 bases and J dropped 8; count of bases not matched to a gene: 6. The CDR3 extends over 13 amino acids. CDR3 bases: TGTGCCAGCAGTGATCCGGGAGGGTATGAGCAGTTCTTC. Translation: CASSDPGGYEQFF.

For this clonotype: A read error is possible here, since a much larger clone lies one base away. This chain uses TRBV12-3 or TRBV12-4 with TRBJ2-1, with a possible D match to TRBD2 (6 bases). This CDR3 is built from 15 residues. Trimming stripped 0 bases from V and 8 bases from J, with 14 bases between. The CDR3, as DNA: TGTGCCAGCAGTTTAGCCGCACTAGCAGCTTATGAGCAGTTCTTC. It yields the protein CASSLAALAAYEQFF.

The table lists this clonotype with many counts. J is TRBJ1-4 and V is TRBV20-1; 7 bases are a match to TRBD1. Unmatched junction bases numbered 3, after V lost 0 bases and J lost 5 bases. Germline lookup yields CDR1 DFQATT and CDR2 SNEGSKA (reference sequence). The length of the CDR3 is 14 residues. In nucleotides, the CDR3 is TGCAGTGCTAGAGAGGGACAGCAAAATGAAAAACTGTTTTTT. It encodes CSAREGQQNEKLFF.

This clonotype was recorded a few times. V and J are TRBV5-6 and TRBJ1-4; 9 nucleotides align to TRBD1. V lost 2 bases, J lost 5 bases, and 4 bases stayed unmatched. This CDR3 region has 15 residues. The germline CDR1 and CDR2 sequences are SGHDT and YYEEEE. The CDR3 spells CASSLPGTGNEKLFF. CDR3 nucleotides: TGTGCCAGCAGCTTACCCGGGACAGGGAATGAAAAACTGTTTTTT.

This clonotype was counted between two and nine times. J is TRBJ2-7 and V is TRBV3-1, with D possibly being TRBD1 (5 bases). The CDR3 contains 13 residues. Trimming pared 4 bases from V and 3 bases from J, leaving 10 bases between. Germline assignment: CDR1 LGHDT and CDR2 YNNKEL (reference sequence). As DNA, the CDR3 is TGTGCCAGCAGCCCATATGACAGCTACGAGCAGTACTTC. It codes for CASSPYDSYEQYF.

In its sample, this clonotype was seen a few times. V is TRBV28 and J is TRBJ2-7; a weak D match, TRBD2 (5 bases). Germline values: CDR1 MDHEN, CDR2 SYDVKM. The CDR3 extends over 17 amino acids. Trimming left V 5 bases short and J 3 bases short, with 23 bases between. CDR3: CASSPPTATSSDYEQYF. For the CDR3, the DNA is TGTGCCAGCAGTCCCCCGACGGCTACTAGTTCCGACTACGAGCAGTACTTC.

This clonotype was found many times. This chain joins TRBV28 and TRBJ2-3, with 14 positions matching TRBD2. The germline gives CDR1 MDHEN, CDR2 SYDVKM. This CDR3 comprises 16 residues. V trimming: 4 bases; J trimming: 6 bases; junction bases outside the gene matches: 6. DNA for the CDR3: TGTGCCAGCAGTTCCCCGACTAGCGGGAGGGTGGATACGCAGTATTTT. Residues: CASSSPTSGRVDTQYF.

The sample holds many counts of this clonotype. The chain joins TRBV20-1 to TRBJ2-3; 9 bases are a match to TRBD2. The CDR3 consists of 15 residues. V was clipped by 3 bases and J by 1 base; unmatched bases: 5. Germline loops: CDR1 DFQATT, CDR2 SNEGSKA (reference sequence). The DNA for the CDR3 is TGCAGTGCTAGTGGGGTAGCGGGGGGCACAGATACGCAGTATTTT. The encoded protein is CSASGVAGGTDTQYF.

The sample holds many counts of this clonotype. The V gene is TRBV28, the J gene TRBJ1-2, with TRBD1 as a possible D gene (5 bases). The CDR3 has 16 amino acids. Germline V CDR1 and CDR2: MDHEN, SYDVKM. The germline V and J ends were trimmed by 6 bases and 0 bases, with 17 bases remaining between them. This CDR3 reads CASRELGPGANYGYTF. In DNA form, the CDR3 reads TGTGCCAGCAGGGAACTGGGACCGGGCGCTAACTATGGCTACACCTTC.

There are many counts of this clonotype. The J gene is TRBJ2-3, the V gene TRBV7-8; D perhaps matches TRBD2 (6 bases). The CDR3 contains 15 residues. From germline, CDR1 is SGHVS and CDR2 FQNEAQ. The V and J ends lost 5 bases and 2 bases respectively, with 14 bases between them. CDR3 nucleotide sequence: TGTGCCAGCAGCGAGGCGGGACCATACACAGATACGCAGTATTTT. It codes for CASSEAGPYTDTQYF.

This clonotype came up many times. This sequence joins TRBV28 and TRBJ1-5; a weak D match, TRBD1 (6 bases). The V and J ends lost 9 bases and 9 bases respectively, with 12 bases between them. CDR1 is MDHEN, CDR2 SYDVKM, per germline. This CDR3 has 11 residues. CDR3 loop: CASRTDRPQHF. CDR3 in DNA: TGTGCCAGTCGGACAGATCGGCCCCAGCATTTT.

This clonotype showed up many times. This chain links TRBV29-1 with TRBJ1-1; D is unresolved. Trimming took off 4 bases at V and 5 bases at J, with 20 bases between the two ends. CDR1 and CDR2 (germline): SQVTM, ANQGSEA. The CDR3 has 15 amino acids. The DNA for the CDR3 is TGCAGCGTTGGTCTCGAACGCCGCGATTGGACTGAAGCTTTCTTT. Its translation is CSVGLERRDWTEAFF.

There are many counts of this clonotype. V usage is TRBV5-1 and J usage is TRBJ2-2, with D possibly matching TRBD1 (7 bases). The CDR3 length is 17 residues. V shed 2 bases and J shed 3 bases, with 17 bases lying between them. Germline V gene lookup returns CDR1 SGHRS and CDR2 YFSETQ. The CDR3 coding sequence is TGCGCCAGCAGCTTCGACGGGGGAACAGGGGACACCGGGGAGCTGTTTTTT. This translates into CASSFDGGTGDTGELFF.

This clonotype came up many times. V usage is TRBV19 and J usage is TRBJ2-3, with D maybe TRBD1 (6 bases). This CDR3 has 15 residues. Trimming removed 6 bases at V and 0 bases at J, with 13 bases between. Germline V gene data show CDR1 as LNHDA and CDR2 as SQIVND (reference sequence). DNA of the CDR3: TGTGCCAGTAGCCGCGTTACAGGGAGCACAGATACGCAGTATTTT. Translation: CASSRVTGSTDTQYF.

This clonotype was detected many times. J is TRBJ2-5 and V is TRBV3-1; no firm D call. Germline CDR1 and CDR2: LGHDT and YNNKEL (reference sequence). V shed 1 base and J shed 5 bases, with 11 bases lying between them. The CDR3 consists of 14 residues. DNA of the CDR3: TGTGCCAGCAGCCAAGGGTATGGATGGGAGACCCAGTACTTC. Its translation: CASSQGYGWETQYF.

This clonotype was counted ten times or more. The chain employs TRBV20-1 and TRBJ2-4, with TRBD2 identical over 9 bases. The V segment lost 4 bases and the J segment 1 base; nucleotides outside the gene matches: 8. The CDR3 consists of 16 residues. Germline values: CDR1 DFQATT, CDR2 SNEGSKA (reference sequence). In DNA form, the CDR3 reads TGCAGTGCTACCGCGCGGGAGGGCCTGGCCAAAAACATTCAGTACTTC. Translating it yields CSATAREGLAKNIQYF.

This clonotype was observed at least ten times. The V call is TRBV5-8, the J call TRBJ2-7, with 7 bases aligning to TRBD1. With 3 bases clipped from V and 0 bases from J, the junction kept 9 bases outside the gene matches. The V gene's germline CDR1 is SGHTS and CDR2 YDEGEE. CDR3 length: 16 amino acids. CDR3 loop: CASSWLVGQSSYEQYF. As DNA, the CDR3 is TGTGCCAGCAGCTGGTTGGTGGGACAGAGCTCCTACGAGCAGTACTTC.

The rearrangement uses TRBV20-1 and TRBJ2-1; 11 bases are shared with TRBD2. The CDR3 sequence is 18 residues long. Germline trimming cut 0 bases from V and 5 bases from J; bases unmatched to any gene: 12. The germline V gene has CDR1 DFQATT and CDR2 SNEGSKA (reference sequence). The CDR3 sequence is CSARDLAGGSSPDNEQFF. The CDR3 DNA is TGCAGTGCTAGAGACCTAGCGGGAGGATCGTCCCCGGACAATGAGCAGTTCTTC.

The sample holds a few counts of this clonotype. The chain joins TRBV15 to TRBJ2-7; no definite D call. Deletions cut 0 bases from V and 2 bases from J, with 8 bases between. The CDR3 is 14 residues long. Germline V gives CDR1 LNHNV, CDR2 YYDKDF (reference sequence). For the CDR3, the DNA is TGTGCCACCAGCAGAGATAACAGTCCCTACGAGCAGTACTTC. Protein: CATSRDNSPYEQYF.

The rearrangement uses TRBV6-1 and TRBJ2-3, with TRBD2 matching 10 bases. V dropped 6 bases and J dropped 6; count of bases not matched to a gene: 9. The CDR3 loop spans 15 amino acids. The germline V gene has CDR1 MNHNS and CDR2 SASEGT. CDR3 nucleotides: TGTGCCAGCAGGAGAGCGGGAGGGCCGCTGGATACGCAGTATTTT. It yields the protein CASRRAGGPLDTQYF.

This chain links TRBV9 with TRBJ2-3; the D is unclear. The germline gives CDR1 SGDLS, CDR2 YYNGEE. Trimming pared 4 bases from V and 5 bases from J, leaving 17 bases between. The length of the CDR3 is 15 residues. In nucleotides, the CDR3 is TGTGCCAGCAGCCCAGCGAGTCTGGTAGAAGATACGCAGTATTTT. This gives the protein CASSPASLVEDTQYF. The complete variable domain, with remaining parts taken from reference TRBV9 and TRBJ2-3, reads DSGVTQTPKHLITATGQRVTLRCSPRSGDLSVYWYQQSLDQGLQFLIQYYNGEERAKGNILERFSAQQFPDLHSELNLSSLELGDSALYFCASSPASLVEDTQYFGPGTRLTVL.

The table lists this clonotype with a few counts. CDR3 coding DNA: TGTGCCAGCAGCTTATCTACTAGCGCCTCCTACGAGCAGTACTTC. The encoded protein is CASSLSTSASYEQYF. The chain has TRBV7-2 and TRBJ2-7, with 7 positions matching TRBD2. The CDR3 extends over 15 amino acids. Germline V gives CDR1 SGHTA, CDR2 FQGNSA. The junction had 4 bases not matched to a gene; V was cut back by 2 bases and J by 0 bases.

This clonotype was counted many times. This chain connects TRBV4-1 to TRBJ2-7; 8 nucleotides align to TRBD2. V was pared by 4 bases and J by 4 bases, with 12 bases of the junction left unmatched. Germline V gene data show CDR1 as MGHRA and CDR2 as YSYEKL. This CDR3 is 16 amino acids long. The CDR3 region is CASSLTAGLESYEQYF. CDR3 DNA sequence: TGCGCCAGCAGCCTTACCGCGGGACTAGAGAGTTACGAGCAGTACTTC.

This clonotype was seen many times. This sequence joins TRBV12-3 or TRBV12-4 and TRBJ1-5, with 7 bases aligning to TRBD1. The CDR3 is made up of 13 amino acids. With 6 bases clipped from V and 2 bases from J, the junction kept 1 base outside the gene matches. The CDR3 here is CASRGTGNQPQHF. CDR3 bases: TGTGCCAGCAGGGGGACAGGCAATCAGCCCCAGCATTTT.